These 11 T cell receptor beta chains share one sample of origin, sequenced in a study of identical twins. TCRdb analysed the 5' RACE reads with MiXCR anew, one entry per CDR3 protein. The profile shows 600,000 to 850,000 distinct CDR3 sequences, about 20% of them singletons. In addition, the sample was reused for a study of T cells expressing NK-cell markers.

The specimen sequenced was PBMCs. The receptors here all came from a woman aged 18-29 years in good health.

This clonotype was seen only a few times. The chain uses TRBV9 and TRBJ2-3; D is perhaps TRBD1 (5 bases). The CDR3 loop spans 14 amino acids. V dropped 4 bases and J dropped 1 base, with 10 bases sitting between them. Germline CDR1 SGDLS, CDR2 YYNGEE. The CDR3 sequence is CASSPRVGTDTQYF. CDR3 sequence (DNA): TGTGCCAGCAGCCCCAGGGTCGGCACAGATACGCAGTATTTT.

The chain links TRBV25-1 to TRBJ2-3, with 9 bases aligning to TRBD2. Trimming took 2 bases from V and 7 from J; bases not matched to a gene: 7. In germline, CDR1 is MGHDK, CDR2 SYGVNS. The CDR3 has 15 amino acids. Here the CDR3 reads CASSERAGGPYTQYF. For the CDR3, the DNA is TGTGCCAGCAGTGAACGGGCGGGAGGGCCGTATACGCAGTATTTT.

This clonotype came up a few times. This chain uses TRBV20-1 with TRBJ2-2; the D gene is possibly TRBD2 (5 bases). In germline, CDR1 is DFQATT, CDR2 SNEGSKA (reference sequence). This CDR3 comprises 14 residues. Trimming took off 6 bases at V and 5 bases at J, with 16 bases between the two ends. In nucleotides, the CDR3 is TGCAGTGCGAGCGGTACTATTAATACCGGGGAGCTGTTTTTT. It yields the protein CSASGTINTGELFF.

The chain is built from TRBV27 and TRBJ1-1, with D possibly matching TRBD1 (5 bases). V lost 4 bases and J 1 base, leaving 19 bases between the germline ends. The germline CDR1 and CDR2 sequences are MNHEY and SMNVEV (reference sequence). CDR3 size: 17 residues. CDR3 DNA: TGTGCCAGCAGTTGGACGCGGGCAGGGAAGTCGAACACTGAAGCTTTCTTT. It is translated as CASSWTRAGKSNTEAFF.

J is TRBJ2-3 and V is TRBV5-1; no definite D call. This CDR3 is 14 amino acids long. Germline values: CDR1 SGHRS, CDR2 YFSETQ. V lost 0 bases and J 3 bases, leaving 8 bases between the germline ends. The CDR3 spells CASSLETATDTQYF. The CDR3 nucleotides read TGCGCCAGCAGCTTGGAGACCGCGACAGATACGCAGTATTTT. Full variable domain (outside the CDR3, taken from reference TRBV5-1 and TRBJ2-3): KAGVTQTPRYLIKTRGQQVTLSCSPISGHRSVSWYQQTPGQGLQFLFEYFSETQRNKGNFPGRFSGRQFSNSRSEMNVSTLELGDSALYLCASSLETATDTQYFGPGTRLTVL.

The chain has TRBV20-1 and TRBJ2-7; no reliable D call. This CDR3 spans 13 amino acids. The germline V gene encodes CDR1 DFQATT and CDR2 SNEGSKA (reference sequence). V gave up 6 bases and J gave up 1 base, with 13 bases separating them. The CDR3 loop reads CSAAPPSSYEQYF. CDR3 DNA sequence: TGCAGTGCGGCCCCGCCTTCATCCTACGAGCAGTACTTC.

This clonotype was seen a handful of times. The rearrangement uses TRBV5-1 and TRBJ2-1; 9 nucleotides line up with TRBD2. V lost 4 bases and J lost 0; bases outside the gene matches: 8. The CDR3 sequence is 17 residues long. Germline CDR1 is SGHRS and CDR2 is YFSETQ. The DNA of the CDR3 is TGCGCCAGCAGCCAGTCGACTAGCGGTCGCTCCTACAATGAGCAGTTCTTC. Its protein product is CASSQSTSGRSYNEQFF.

This clonotype showed up just a few times. The chain carries TRBV12-5 and TRBJ2-5; 8 nucleotides align to TRBD2. Unmatched junction bases numbered 14, after V lost 3 bases and J lost 5 bases. From germline, CDR1 is LGHNT and CDR2 FRNRAP. CDR3 length equals 17 residues. The CDR3 protein is CASGFFSGLGKRETQYF. In DNA, the CDR3 is TGTGCTAGTGGTTTCTTCTCGGGACTAGGCAAGAGGGAGACCCAGTACTTC.

The chain uses TRBV18 and TRBJ2-5, with D possibly TRBD2 on 5 matching bases. The CDR3 is 16 residues long. V was clipped by 6 bases and J by 2 bases, with 19 bases between them. CDR1 and CDR2 from the germline V gene are KGHSH and LQKENI. The CDR3 DNA sequence: TGTGCCAGCTCCGCCAATCCACGAAGCGGACAAGAGACCCAGTACTTC. Translated: CASSANPRSGQETQYF.

This sequence joins TRBV7-9 and TRBJ1-2; D is undetermined. V shed 5 bases and J shed 4 bases, with 8 bases lying between them. CDR1 SEHNR and CDR2 FQNEAQ come from the germline V gene (reference sequence). This CDR3 contains 12 residues. The CDR3 DNA sequence: TGTGCCAGCAGCCCAGAGGCCTATGGCTACACCTTC. Protein sequence: CASSPEAYGYTF.

This clonotype has a handful of counts. V is TRBV6-1 and J is TRBJ2-1, with TRBD2 matching over 8 bases. V trimming: 6 bases; J trimming: 5 bases; junction bases outside the gene matches: 9. Germline CDR1 is MNHNS and CDR2 is SASEGT. This CDR3 region has 15 residues. In DNA form, the CDR3 reads TGTGCCAGCAGCTCACTAGCGGTGGGGGACAATGAGCAGTTCTTC. Its translation is CASSSLAVGDNEQFF.